This entry is about one TCR beta chain. Other DNA sequences in the sample encode the same CDR3. The table came from immunoSEQ multiplex PCR; TCRdb's copy has only in-frame clones and leaves some out. Among 310,000 or so clones listed, more than 85% were seen once. Trimming cost V 1 base and J 8 bases, with 11 bases left between them. Germline V CDR1 and CDR2: SEHNR, FQNEAQ (reference sequence). The CDR3 has 14 residues. This entry is derived from a study of blood T cell repertoires in COVID-19. Sequences were obtained from peripheral blood. The receptor's source is a young woman with COVID-19, enrolled during active disease. The V and J genes are TRBV7-9 and TRBJ1-4, with D tentatively TRBD1 (5 bases). DNA of the CDR3: TGTGCCAGCAGCTTAGGTCAGGGTGGCGAAAAACTGTTTTTT. Translating it yields CASSLGQGGEKLFF. Combining the CDR3 with reference TRBV7-9 and TRBJ1-4 gives the whole variable domain DTGVSQNPRHKITKRGQNVTFRCDPISEHNRLYWYRQTLGQGPEFLTYFQNEAQLEKSRLLSDRFSAERPKGSFSTLEIQRTEQGDSAMYLCASSLGQGGEKLFFGSGTQLSVL.